These 19 T cell receptor beta chains were sequenced from one sample in a study of identical twins. TCRdb ran MiXCR on the 5' RACE reads and lists one entry per CDR3 protein. The data contain approximately 190,000 distinct CDR3 sequences, approximately 16% of them singletons. The same data also went into a second study, on T cells expressing NK-cell markers.

The sequenced material came from CD8+ T cells sorted from blood. These receptors originate from a woman aged 18-29 years in good health.

This clonotype was recorded a few times. The chain uses TRBV27 and TRBJ2-7; perhaps D is TRBD1 or TRBD2 (6 bases each). Deletions cut 5 bases from V and 7 bases from J, with 18 bases between. The CDR3 is 14 amino acids. The germline V gene has CDR1 MNHEY and CDR2 SMNVEV (reference sequence). CDR3 DNA: TGTGCCAGCAGTCCCTCGGGGCAAGGGGGGGAGCAGTACTTC. It yields the protein CASSPSGQGGEQYF.

The chain is built from TRBV3-1 and TRBJ2-1; 7 positions agree with TRBD1. This CDR3 has 11 residues. The J segment lost 15 bases and the V segment lost 5 bases, leaving 7 bases of the junction unmatched. CDR1 and CDR2 from the germline V gene are LGHDT and YNNKEL (reference sequence). The CDR3 here is CASSFRDRRFF. Written as DNA, the CDR3 is TGTGCCAGCAGCTTCCGGGACAGAAGGTTCTTC.

This clonotype has only a few counts. The chain uses TRBV19 and TRBJ2-1; 14 bases agree with TRBD2. V lost 5 bases to trimming and J lost 10 bases; unmatched junction nucleotides: 13. The germline V gene has CDR1 LNHDA and CDR2 SQIVND (reference sequence). The CDR3 has 17 residues. CDR3 amino acids: CASSPRLGLAGVREQFF. CDR3 coding DNA: TGTGCCAGTAGTCCGCGTTTGGGACTAGCGGGAGTTAGGGAGCAGTTCTTC.

The J gene is TRBJ2-7, the V gene TRBV7-9; a possible D gene is TRBD1 (6 bases). The CDR3 totals 14 residues. Per germline, CDR1 SEHNR and CDR2 FQNEAQ (reference sequence). V shed 0 bases and J shed 3 bases, with 9 bases lying between them. The CDR3 DNA follows: TGTGCCAGCAGCTTAGCTGGGGGCTACTACGAGCAGTACTTC. Residues: CASSLAGGYYEQYF.

The chain carries TRBV12-3 or TRBV12-4 and TRBJ2-7; 8 bases map to TRBD2. CDR3 length: 14 amino acids. V lost 6 bases and J lost 4; bases outside the gene matches: 8. For the CDR3, the DNA is TGTGCCAGCAGCCGTAGCGGGATGGGTTACGAGCAGTACTTC. This sequence encodes CASSRSGMGYEQYF.

This clonotype showed up just a few times. The rearrangement links TRBV20-1 to TRBJ2-1, with 10 bases that match TRBD2. The CDR3 covers 14 residues. Germline values: CDR1 DFQATT, CDR2 SNEGSKA (reference sequence). With 0 bases clipped from V and 8 bases from J, the junction kept 4 bases outside the gene matches. The CDR3 loop reads CSARDRSGGDEQFF. The CDR3 DNA reads TGCAGTGCTAGAGATAGGAGCGGGGGGGATGAGCAGTTCTTC.

In this sample, this clonotype turned up a few times. The J gene is TRBJ2-3, the V gene TRBV28; 10 positions match TRBD2. This CDR3 spans 14 amino acids. Looked up from germline, CDR1 is MDHEN and CDR2 is SYDVKM. The trim removed 5 bases at V and 7 bases at J, leaving 6 bases unmatched. This CDR3 reads CASSGLAGEHTQYF. The CDR3 region has the DNA TGTGCCAGCAGTGGCCTAGCGGGAGAACATACGCAGTATTTT. Complete variable domain (other parts from reference TRBV28 and TRBJ2-3): DVKVTQSSRYLVKRTGEKVFLECVQDMDHENMFWYRQDPGLGLRLIYFSYDVKMKEKGDIPEGYSVSREKKERFSLILESASTNQTSMYLCASSGLAGEHTQYFGPGTRLTVL.

This clonotype was observed a handful of times. The chain joins TRBV7-9 to TRBJ1-2; D not certain. Trimming pared 4 bases from V and 6 bases from J, leaving 15 bases between. CDR1 SEHNR and CDR2 FQNEAQ come from the germline V gene (reference sequence). The CDR3 spans 14 residues. The CDR3 is CASSSFEGRDGYTF. The CDR3, as DNA: TGTGCCAGCAGCTCTTTCGAGGGTCGGGATGGCTACACCTTC.

J is TRBJ1-1 and V is TRBV7-2; D is ambiguous. V was trimmed by 3 bases and J by 8 bases, leaving 10 bases between them. Per the germline V gene, CDR1 is SGHTA and CDR2 is FQGNSA. There are 12 residues in the CDR3. CDR3: CASSFRFSEAFF. DNA for the CDR3: TGTGCCAGCAGCTTTAGGTTCTCGGAAGCTTTCTTT.

This clonotype was observed a handful of times. CDR3 loop: CSVVAGGGELFF. The CDR3 bases are TGCAGCGTTGTGGCGGGCGGCGGGGAGCTGTTTTTT. This chain uses TRBV29-1 with TRBJ2-2; D is possibly TRBD2 (5 bases). The CDR3 runs 12 residues. The germline CDR1 and CDR2 sequences are SQVTM and ANQGSEA. V was clipped by 4 bases and J by 7 bases, with 10 bases between them.

A few counts support this clonotype. The chain carries TRBV29-1 and TRBJ2-2, with 10 bases identical to TRBD2. The germline V gene encodes CDR1 SQVTM and CDR2 ANQGSEA. The junction had 3 bases not matched to a gene; V was cut back by 5 bases and J by 6 bases. This CDR3 region has 13 residues. CDR3 in DNA: TGCAGCGTTCTCGGACTAGCGGCCGGGGAGCTGTTTTTT. Encoded protein: CSVLGLAAGELFF.

CDR3 bases: TGTGCCAGCAGTTTGACGCCTGCTTTTACCGGGGAGCTGTTTTTT. Protein product: CASSLTPAFTGELFF. The chain combines TRBV12-3 or TRBV12-4 with TRBJ2-2; unclear D gene. Trimming stripped 3 bases from V and 5 bases from J, with 13 bases between. This CDR3 spans 15 amino acids.

This clonotype was found a few times. This chain links TRBV25-1 with TRBJ2-3; D is unclear. The CDR3 extends over 15 amino acids. Germline V gives CDR1 MGHDK, CDR2 SYGVNS. V was clipped by 2 bases and J by 0 bases, with 9 bases between them. CDR3 coding DNA: TGTGCCAGCAGTGAAGCGGCACTTAGCACAGATACGCAGTATTTT. Translation: CASSEAALSTDTQYF.

The chain recombines TRBV3-1 with TRBJ2-1, with 7 bases fitting TRBD1. The V gene end was trimmed by 1 base and the J gene end by 5 bases; junction bases not matched to a gene: 5. CDR1 and CDR2 (germline): LGHDT, YNNKEL (reference sequence). CDR3 length: 15 residues. In DNA, the CDR3 is TGTGCCAGCAGCCAAGTGGGGACAGATAACAATGAGCAGTTCTTC. This codes for CASSQVGTDNNEQFF.

This clonotype has a count of ten or more. The chain joins TRBV20-1 to TRBJ2-1, with 10 positions matching TRBD2. There are 15 residues in the CDR3. V lost 6 bases, J lost 6 bases, and 11 bases stayed unmatched. Germline CDR1 reads DFQATT; CDR2 reads SNEGSKA (reference sequence). The CDR3 DNA reads as TGCAGTGCGGAAAACCCTAGCGGGAGAGCCAATGAGCAGTTCTTC. The encoded protein is CSAENPSGRANEQFF.

This clonotype occurred a few times. The V gene is TRBV6-5, the J gene TRBJ1-1; 7 bases align to TRBD1. Trimming took 5 bases from V and 5 from J; bases not matched to a gene: 5. The CDR3 runs to 13 residues. The germline CDR1 and CDR2 sequences are MNHEY and SVGAGI. Here the CDR3 reads CASSTDRVTEAFF. The CDR3 bases are TGTGCCAGCAGTACCGACAGGGTGACTGAAGCTTTCTTT.

This clonotype was seen a handful of times. This chain connects TRBV9 to TRBJ1-2, with TRBD1 identical over 7 bases. Germline V gene sequence: CDR1 SGDLS, CDR2 YYNGEE. This CDR3 comprises 14 residues. Trimming removed 3 bases from V and 8 bases from J; junction bases left unmatched: 10. Here the CDR3 reads CASSGGQPLRGYTF. CDR3 nucleotides: TGTGCCAGCAGCGGGGGACAGCCCTTAAGGGGCTACACCTTC.

V is TRBV27 and J is TRBJ2-1, with a possible D match to TRBD2 (7 bases). CDR1 is MNHEY, CDR2 SMNVEV, per germline (reference sequence). Trimming stripped 1 base from V and 8 bases from J, with 18 bases between. There are 16 residues in the CDR3. The CDR3 region has the DNA TGTGCCAGCAGTTTATTGGGGGGGGCAGGGATCGATGAGCAGTTCTTC. Translated: CASSLLGGAGIDEQFF.

The chain has TRBV9 and TRBJ1-1, with no clear D. V lost 0 bases and J 3 bases, leaving 9 bases between the germline ends. The CDR3 loop spans 14 amino acids. The germline V gene has CDR1 SGDLS and CDR2 YYNGEE. The CDR3 protein is CASSVEEWDTEAFF. The CDR3, as DNA: TGTGCCAGCAGCGTAGAGGAATGGGACACTGAAGCTTTCTTT.